The subject of this entry is one T cell receptor (beta chain). The antigen is not known. The sample originates from a study of shared clonotypes between healthy human individuals. Turning to the study itself: Per-donor plates numbered three CD4 naive, three CD4 memory, two CD8 naive and one CD8 memory. The study's findings and limits: Few donors restricted represented genetic and exposure-history diversity. Roughly 5% of naive CD4 clonotypes were shared across a handful of donors.

Naive CD8 cells lacked CD45RO and underwent positive selection for CCR7, leaving out terminally differentiated effector memory CD45RA+ cells. Libraries were prepared by immunoSEQ multiplex PCR; TCRdb keeps only in-frame clonotypes and omits some of them. The sample shows approximately 1.9 million clones, just over 90% of them seen only once. This receptor was obtained from a man between 18 and 29 years old in good health. Some clones in this sample may be carry-over from other donors' samples. Source material: naive CD8+ T cells from PBMCs.

CDR3 sequence (DNA): TGTGCTAGTGGTTTGGTACTATCTGGAACACAAGAGACCCAGTACTTC. Protein: CASGLVLSGTQETQYF. The gene calls are TRBV12-5 and TRBJ2-5; D remains ambiguous. The V end lost 0 bases, the J end lost 2 bases, and 13 bases lay between the germline ends. The V gene's germline CDR1 is LGHNT and CDR2 FRNRAP. The CDR3 is 16 residues long.